Listed below are T cell receptor beta chains from one sample, sequenced in a study of glioma-infiltrating T cells. A single record per CDR3 protein comes from TCRdb applying MiXCR to the multiplex PCR reads. This table has 100,000 to 150,000 distinct CDR3 sequences, roughly 23% appearing once. The sample taken for sequencing was glioma tissue, nonneoplastic brain tissue, or PBMCs (not recorded which). These TCRs come from a human donor with low-grade glioma or glioblastoma, undergoing nonglioma brain surgery, or in good health (not recorded which). Each CDR3 is given with its conserved first and last residue. The D gene is left open where the match is weak. Clone size is stated in some rows and not others, as once, few, many or a class when expanded.

clone_size | d_call | j_call | v_call | cdr3_nt | cdr3_aa
many | - | TRBJ2-3 | TRBV28 | TGTGCCAGCAGTCCCCAGGACCGCACAGATACGCAGTATTTT | CASSPQDRTDTQYF
- | - | TRBJ2-3 | TRBV11-2 | TGTGCCAGCAGCACCGGACAGTACACACATACGCAGTATTTT | CASSTGQYTHTQYF
many | TRBD1 | TRBJ2-7 | TRBV18 | TGTGCCAGCTCGAAGACAGGGGATAGCAACGAGCAGTACTTC | CASSKTGDSNEQYF
many | TRBD1 | TRBJ2-3 | TRBV19 | TGTGCCAGCGGACAGGGGGGCGCAGATACGCAGTATTTT | CASGQGGADTQYF
many | - | TRBJ2-3 | TRBV6-2/TRBV6-3 | TGTGCCAGCAGTTCGACTACCTCAGATACGCAGTATTTT | CASSSTTSDTQYF
few | TRBD2 | TRBJ2-7 | TRBV19 | TGTGCCAGTAGTATTGTCCGAGGAGCGGGAGTGGGACTACACGAGCAGTACTTC | CASSIVRGAGVGLHEQYF
many | TRBD2 | TRBJ2-7 | TRBV20-1 | TGCAGTGCCAGCCGGGGGGACCTTAGCTCCTACGAGCAGTACTTC | CSASRGDLSSYEQYF
many | - | TRBJ2-5 | TRBV4-2 | TGTGCCAGCAGCCGCTACGGACAGCAAGAGACCCAGTACTTC | CASSRYGQQETQYF
many | - | TRBJ2-7 | TRBV28 | TGTGCCAGCAGTCCAGGGGGGTTCTACGAGCAGTACTTC | CASSPGGFYEQYF
many | - | TRBJ2-7 | TRBV20-1 | TGCAGTGCTAGAGGCGCACTTGGGGGTTACGAGCAGTACTTC | CSARGALGGYEQYF
- | TRBD2 | TRBJ2-2 | TRBV6-1 | TGTGCCAGCAGTGAAGGGCCTAGCGGGAGTTTGGAGGCCGGGGAGCTGTTTTTT | CASSEGPSGSLEAGELFF
many | TRBD1 | TRBJ2-2 | TRBV27 | TGTGCCAGCAGCGGGACAGGGGCGGACGGGGAGCTGTTTTTT | CASSGTGADGELFF
many | - | TRBJ2-1 | TRBV12-3/TRBV12-4 | TGTGCCAGCCGCCTGGCTAGCAGTAACAATGAGCAGTTCTTC | CASRLASSNNEQFF
many | - | TRBJ2-1 | TRBV19 | TGTGCCAGTAGTGAGGGGGCCTACAATGAGCAGTTCTTC | CASSEGAYNEQFF
many | - | TRBJ2-1 | TRBV7-2 | TGTGCCAGCAGCCGTATCCGGGGGGCATTCAATGAGCAGTTCTTC | CASSRIRGAFNEQFF
many | TRBD2 | TRBJ2-4 | TRBV20-1 | TGCAGTGCTAGAGATCCCGGAGCGGGAGATACGGCCAAAAACATTCAGTACTTC | CSARDPGAGDTAKNIQYF
many | TRBD1 | TRBJ1-1 | TRBV28 | TGTGCCAGCAGTTTATCAGGGACAGGTGGATGGGCTTTCTTT | CASSLSGTGGWAFF
many | - | TRBJ2-7 | TRBV20-1 | TGCAGTGCTAGAAAGGACGGAAATGACTACGAGCAGTACTTC | CSARKDGNDYEQYF
many | - | TRBJ2-5 | TRBV24-1 | TGTGCCACCAGTGATTTCCAAGAGACCCAGTACTTC | CATSDFQETQYF
many | - | TRBJ2-1 | TRBV6-6 | TGTGCCAGCAGTTACGAACTCGGGGTTGAGCAGTTCTTC | CASSYELGVEQFF
- | - | TRBJ2-4 | TRBV5-4 | TGTGCCAGCAGCCCGGACCAAAACATTCAGTACTTC | CASSPDQNIQYF
- | TRBD2 | TRBJ2-3 | TRBV12-5 | TGTGCTAGTGGTCTTGGACTAGCGGGTTCGGATACGCAGTATTTT | CASGLGLAGSDTQYF
many | - | TRBJ2-7 | TRBV30 | TGTGCCTGGAGTGATTCTAGCTACGAGCAGTACTTC | CAWSDSSYEQYF
many | TRBD1 | TRBJ2-3 | TRBV27 | TGTGCCAGCAGTTTTATGAGACAGGGAACAGATACGCAGTATTTT | CASSFMRQGTDTQYF
once | - | TRBJ2-3 | TRBV7-2 | TGTGCCAGCAGCTTAGACAAGAACTTTGATACGCAGTATTTT | CASSLDKNFDTQYF
many | TRBD2 | TRBJ2-7 | TRBV20-1 | TGCAGTGCTAGCCCCCAGCTAGCGGACCCGACCTACGAGCAGTACTTC | CSASPQLADPTYEQYF
many | - | TRBJ2-3 | TRBV7-2 | TGTGCCAGCAGCTTAGCGCTCTCGGGGACAGATACGCAGTATTTT | CASSLALSGTDTQYF
many | - | TRBJ1-2 | TRBV28 | TGTGCCAGCAGTTTAGGGGTAGGGTATGGCTACACCTTC | CASSLGVGYGYTF
many | TRBD2 | TRBJ2-1 | TRBV20-1 | TGCAGTGCTGGGGGAGGGAGCTCCTACAATGAGCAGTTCTTC | CSAGGGSSYNEQFF
many | - | TRBJ1-1 | TRBV27 | TGTGCCAGCAGTGCCTCCGGGGGCGGGACTGAAGCTTTCTTT | CASSASGGGTEAFF
many | - | TRBJ2-5 | TRBV7-2 | TGTGCCAGCAGCTTTGGCGGGTATCCTCAAGAGACCCAGTACTTC | CASSFGGYPQETQYF
- | TRBD1 | TRBJ2-3 | TRBV5-1 | TGCGCCAGCGGACAGGGAAGTACAGATACGCAGTATTTT | CASGQGSTDTQYF
many | - | TRBJ2-7 | TRBV7-2 | TGTGCCAGCAGCTTAGGTCCCAACTACTACGAGCAGTACTTC | CASSLGPNYYEQYF
few | TRBD2 | TRBJ2-3 | TRBV5-1 | TGCGCCAGCAGCTTTGGGAGGGCCAGGACAGATACGCAGTATTTT | CASSFGRARTDTQYF
many | TRBD2 | TRBJ2-1 | TRBV7-2 | TGTGCCAGCAGCCCGGGACTACCCAGCCCCTACAATGAGCAGTTCTTC | CASSPGLPSPYNEQFF
many | - | TRBJ1-5 | TRBV3-1 | TGTGCCAGCAGCCAAGGCATTCAGCCCCAGCATTTT | CASSQGIQPQHF
many | TRBD2 | TRBJ2-7 | TRBV6-2/TRBV6-3 | TGTGCCAGCAGTTCCACCACGACTAGCGGGAGAAGGCAGTACTTC | CASSSTTTSGRRQYF
many | - | TRBJ1-1 | TRBV7-9 | TGTGCCAGCAGCTTACCCGGGAGAGGGAACACTGAAGCTTTCTTT | CASSLPGRGNTEAFF
- | - | TRBJ2-7 | TRBV9 | TGTGCCAGCAGCGTAGGACAGGAGGCGGACGAGCAGTACTTC | CASSVGQEADEQYF
few | - | TRBJ2-7 | TRBV7-8 | TGTGCCAGCCACTTTGGAGTCCAGCAGGTCAGCGAGCAGTACTTC | CASHFGVQQVSEQYF
- | - | TRBJ1-1 | TRBV5-1 | TGCGCCAGCAGCCCGGACGGGAGCACTGAAGCTTTCTTT | CASSPDGSTEAFF
many | - | TRBJ2-7 | TRBV7-2 | TGTGCCAGCAGCTCCCTAACGACCTCATACCCCTACGAGCAGTACTTC | CASSSLTTSYPYEQYF
many | TRBD2 | TRBJ2-7 | TRBV7-2 | TGTGCCAGCAGCTTAGTCGGGGCGGGAGTTCCCTACGAGCAGTACTTC | CASSLVGAGVPYEQYF